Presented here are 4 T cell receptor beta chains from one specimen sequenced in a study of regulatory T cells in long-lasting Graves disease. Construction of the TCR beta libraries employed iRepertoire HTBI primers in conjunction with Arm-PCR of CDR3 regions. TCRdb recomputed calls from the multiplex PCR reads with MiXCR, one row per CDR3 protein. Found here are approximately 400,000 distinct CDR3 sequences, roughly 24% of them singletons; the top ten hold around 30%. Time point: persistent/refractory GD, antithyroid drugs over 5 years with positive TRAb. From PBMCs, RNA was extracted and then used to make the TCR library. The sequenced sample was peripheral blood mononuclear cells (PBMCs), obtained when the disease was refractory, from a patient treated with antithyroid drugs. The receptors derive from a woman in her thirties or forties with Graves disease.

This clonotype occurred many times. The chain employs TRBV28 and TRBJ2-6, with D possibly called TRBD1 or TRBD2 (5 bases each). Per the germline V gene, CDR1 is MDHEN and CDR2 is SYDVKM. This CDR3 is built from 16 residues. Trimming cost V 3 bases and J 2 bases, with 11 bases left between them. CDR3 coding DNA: TGTGCCAGCAGTTTCGTCGGGGCAGCTGGGGCCAACGTCCTGACTTTC. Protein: CASSFVGAAGANVLTF.

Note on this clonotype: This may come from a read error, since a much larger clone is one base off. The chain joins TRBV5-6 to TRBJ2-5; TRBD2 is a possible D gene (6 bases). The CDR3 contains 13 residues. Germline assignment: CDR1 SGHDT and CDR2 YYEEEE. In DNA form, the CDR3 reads TGTGCCAGCAGCTTGATGGTCGGGCGGGAAAGTTGCTTC. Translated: CASSLMVGRESCF.

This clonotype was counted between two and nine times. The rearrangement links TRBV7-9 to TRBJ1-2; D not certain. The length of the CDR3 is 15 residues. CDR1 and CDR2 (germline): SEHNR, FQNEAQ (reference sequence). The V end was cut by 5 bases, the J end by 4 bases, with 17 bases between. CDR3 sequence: CASSPRQPGTYGYTF. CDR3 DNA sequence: TGTGCCAGCAGCCCCCGACAACCGGGCACCTATGGCTACACCTTC.

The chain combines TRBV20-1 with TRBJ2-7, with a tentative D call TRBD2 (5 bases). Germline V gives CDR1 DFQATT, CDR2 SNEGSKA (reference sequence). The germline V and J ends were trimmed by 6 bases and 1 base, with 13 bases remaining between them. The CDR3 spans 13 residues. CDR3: CSATDSESYEQYF. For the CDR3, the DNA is TGCAGTGCAACCGATAGCGAGTCCTACGAGCAGTACTTC.